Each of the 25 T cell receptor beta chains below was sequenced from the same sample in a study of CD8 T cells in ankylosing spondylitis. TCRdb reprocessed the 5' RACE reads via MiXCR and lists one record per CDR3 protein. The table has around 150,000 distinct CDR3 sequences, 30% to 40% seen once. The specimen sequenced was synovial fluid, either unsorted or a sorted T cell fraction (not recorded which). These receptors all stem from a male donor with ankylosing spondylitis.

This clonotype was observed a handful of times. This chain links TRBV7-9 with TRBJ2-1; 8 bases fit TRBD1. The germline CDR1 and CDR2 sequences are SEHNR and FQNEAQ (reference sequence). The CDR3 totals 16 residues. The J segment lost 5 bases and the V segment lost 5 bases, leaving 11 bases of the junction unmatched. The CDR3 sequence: CASSPRDRPGNNEQFF. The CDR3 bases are TGTGCCAGCAGCCCCCGGGACAGGCCGGGGAACAATGAGCAGTTCTTC.

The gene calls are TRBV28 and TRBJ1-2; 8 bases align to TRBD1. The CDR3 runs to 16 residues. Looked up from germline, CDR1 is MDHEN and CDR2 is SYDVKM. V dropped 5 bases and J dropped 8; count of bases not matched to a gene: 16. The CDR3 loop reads CASSDTGTGGFKGYTF. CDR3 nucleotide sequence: TGTGCCAGCAGTGATACCGGGACAGGCGGTTTCAAAGGCTACACCTTC.

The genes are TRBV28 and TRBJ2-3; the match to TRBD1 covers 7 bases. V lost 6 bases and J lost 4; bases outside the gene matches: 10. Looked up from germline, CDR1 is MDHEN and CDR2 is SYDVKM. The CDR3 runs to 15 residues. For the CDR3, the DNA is TGTGCCAGCAGCCCGGACAGGATGGGGGCAGATACGCAGTATTTT. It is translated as CASSPDRMGADTQYF.

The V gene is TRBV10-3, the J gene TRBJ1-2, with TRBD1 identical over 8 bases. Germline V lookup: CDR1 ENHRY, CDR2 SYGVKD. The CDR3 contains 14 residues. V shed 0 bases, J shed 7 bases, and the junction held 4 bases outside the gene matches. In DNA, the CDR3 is TGTGCCATCAGTGAGTCCGGGACAGGCTCTGGCTACACCTTC. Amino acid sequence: CAISESGTGSGYTF.

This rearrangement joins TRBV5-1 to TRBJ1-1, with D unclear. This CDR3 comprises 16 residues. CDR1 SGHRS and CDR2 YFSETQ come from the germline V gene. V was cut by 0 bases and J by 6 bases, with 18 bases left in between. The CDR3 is CASSLGLGRINPEAFF. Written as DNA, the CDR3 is TGCGCCAGCAGCTTGGGTCTCGGCAGGATCAACCCTGAAGCTTTCTTT.

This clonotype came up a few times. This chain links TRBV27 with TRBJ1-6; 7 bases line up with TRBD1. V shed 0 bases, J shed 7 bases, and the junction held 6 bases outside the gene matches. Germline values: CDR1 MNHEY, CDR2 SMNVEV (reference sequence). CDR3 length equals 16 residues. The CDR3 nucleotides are TGTGCCAGCAGTTTATCGAGTGCCAGGGGGAATTCACCCCTCCACTTT. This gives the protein CASSLSSARGNSPLHF.

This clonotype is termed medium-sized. The CDR3 sequence is CASRAGIYEQYF. In nucleotides, the CDR3 is TGTGCCAGCCGAGCGGGGATCTACGAGCAGTACTTC. V is TRBV12-3 or TRBV12-4 and J is TRBJ2-7, with 7 positions matching TRBD2. V was pared by 8 bases and J by 3 bases, with 4 bases of the junction left unmatched. This CDR3 has 12 amino acids.

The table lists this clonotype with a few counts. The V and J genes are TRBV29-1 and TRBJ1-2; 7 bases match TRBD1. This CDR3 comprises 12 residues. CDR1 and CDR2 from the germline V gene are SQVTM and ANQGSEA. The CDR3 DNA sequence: TGCAGGCGAAACAGGGGAAGAGGTGGCTACACCTTC. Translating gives CRRNRGRGGYTF.

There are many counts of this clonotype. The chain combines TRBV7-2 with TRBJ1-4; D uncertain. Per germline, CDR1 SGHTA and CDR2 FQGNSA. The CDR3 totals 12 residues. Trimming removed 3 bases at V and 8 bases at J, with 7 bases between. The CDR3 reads CASSLYGEKLFF. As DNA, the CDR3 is TGTGCCAGCAGCTTGTACGGAGAAAAACTGTTTTTT. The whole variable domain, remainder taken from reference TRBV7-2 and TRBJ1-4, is GAGVSQSPSNKVTEKGKDVELRCDPISGHTALYWYRQSLGQGLEFLIYFQGNSAPDKSGLPSDRFSAERTGGSVSTLTIQRTQQEDSAVYLCASSLYGEKLFFGSGTQLSVL.

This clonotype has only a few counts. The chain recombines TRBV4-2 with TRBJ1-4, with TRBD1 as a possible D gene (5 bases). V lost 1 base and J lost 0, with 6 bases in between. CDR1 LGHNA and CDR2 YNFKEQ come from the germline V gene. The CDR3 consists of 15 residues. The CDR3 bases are TGTGCCAGCAGCCAAGGGGGGACAACTAATGAAAAACTGTTTTTT. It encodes CASSQGGTTNEKLFF.

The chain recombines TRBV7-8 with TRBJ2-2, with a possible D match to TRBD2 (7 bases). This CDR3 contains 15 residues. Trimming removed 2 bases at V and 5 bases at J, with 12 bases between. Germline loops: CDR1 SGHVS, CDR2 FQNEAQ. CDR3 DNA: TGTGCCAGCAGCTTAATCGGGGGGCGGACCGGGGAGCTGTTTTTT. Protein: CASSLIGGRTGELFF.

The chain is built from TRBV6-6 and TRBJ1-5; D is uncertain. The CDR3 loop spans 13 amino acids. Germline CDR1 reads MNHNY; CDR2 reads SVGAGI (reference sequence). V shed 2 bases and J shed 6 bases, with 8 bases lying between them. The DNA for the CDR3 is TGTGCCAGCAGTTACGGGTCCGGTCAGCCCCAGCATTTT. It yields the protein CASSYGSGQPQHF.

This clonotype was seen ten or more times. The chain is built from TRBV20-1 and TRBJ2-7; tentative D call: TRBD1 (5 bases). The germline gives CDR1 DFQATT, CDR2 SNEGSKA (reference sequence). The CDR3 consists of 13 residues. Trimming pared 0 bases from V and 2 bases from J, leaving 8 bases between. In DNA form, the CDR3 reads TGCAGTGCTAGAGATCAGGGAACCTACGAGCAGTACTTC. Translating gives CSARDQGTYEQYF.

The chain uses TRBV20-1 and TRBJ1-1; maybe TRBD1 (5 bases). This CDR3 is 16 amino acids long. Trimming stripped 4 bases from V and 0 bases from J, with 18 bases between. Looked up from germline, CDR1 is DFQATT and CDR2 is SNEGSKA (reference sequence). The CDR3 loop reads CSATDGATYMNTEAFF. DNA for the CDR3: TGCAGTGCTACAGACGGGGCTACCTATATGAACACTGAAGCTTTCTTT.

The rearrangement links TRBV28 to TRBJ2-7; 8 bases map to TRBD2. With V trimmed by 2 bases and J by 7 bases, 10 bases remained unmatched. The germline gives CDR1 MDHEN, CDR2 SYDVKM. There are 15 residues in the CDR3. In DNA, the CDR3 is TGTGCCAGCAGTTTAACCTCTGCGGGAGGCGGGGAGCAGTACTTC. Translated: CASSLTSAGGGEQYF.

The CDR3 DNA reads as TGTGCCAGCAGCTCCCGTTCGGGCGGACTCCTTAATTCACCCCTCCACTTT. This gives the protein CASSSRSGGLLNSPLHF. The chain links TRBV9 to TRBJ1-6; no firm D call. The ends were cut back, 4 bases at V and 6 bases at J, with 20 bases in the middle. The germline V gene has CDR1 SGDLS and CDR2 YYNGEE. The CDR3 consists of 17 residues. Using reference TRBV9 and TRBJ1-6 for the parts outside the CDR3, the full variable domain is DSGVTQTPKHLITATGQRVTLRCSPRSGDLSVYWYQQSLDQGLQFLIQYYNGEERAKGNILERFSAQQFPDLHSELNLSSLELGDSALYFCASSSRSGGLLNSPLHFGNGTRLTVT.

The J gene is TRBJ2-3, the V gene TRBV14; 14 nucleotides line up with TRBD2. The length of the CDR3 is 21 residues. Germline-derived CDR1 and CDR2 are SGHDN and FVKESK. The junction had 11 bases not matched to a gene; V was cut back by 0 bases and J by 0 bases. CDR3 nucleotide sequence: TGTGCCAGCAGCCAAGATGTGGGACTAGCGGGGGCCGTACTTAGCACAGATACGCAGTATTTT. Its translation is CASSQDVGLAGAVLSTDTQYF.

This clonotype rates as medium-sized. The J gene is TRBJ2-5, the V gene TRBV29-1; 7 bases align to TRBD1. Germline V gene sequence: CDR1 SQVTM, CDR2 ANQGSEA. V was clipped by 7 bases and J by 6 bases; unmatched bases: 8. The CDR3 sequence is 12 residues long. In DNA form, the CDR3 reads TGCAGCGCTCCGACAGGGCCGAAGACCCAGTACTTC. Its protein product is CSAPTGPKTQYF.

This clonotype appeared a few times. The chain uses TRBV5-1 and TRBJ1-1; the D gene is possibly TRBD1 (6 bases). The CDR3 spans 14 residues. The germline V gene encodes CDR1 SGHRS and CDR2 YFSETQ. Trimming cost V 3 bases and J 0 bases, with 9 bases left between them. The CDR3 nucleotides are TGCGCCAGCAGCTCGCAGGGGTTGAACACTGAAGCTTTCTTT. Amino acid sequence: CASSSQGLNTEAFF.

The CDR3 sequence is CASSLRDNSGNTIYF. The DNA for the CDR3 is TGTGCCAGCAGCCTTCGGGACAACTCTGGAAACACCATATATTTT. This chain connects TRBV7-2 to TRBJ1-3, with D possibly matching TRBD1 (6 bases). Trimming took off 5 bases at V and 0 bases at J, with 11 bases between the two ends. This CDR3 has 15 residues. The V gene's germline CDR1 is SGHTA and CDR2 FQGNSA.

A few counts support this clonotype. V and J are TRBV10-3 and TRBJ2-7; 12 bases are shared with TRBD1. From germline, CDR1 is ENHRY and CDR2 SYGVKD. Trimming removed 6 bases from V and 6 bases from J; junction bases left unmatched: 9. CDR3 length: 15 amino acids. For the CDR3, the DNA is TGTGCCATCAGCCCCGGGACAGGGGGCAAAGGCGAGCAGTACTTC. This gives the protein CAISPGTGGKGEQYF.

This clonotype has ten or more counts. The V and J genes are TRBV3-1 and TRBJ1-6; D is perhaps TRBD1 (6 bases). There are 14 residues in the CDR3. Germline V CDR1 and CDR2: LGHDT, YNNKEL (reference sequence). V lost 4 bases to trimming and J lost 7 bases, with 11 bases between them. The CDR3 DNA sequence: TGTGCCAGCAGCCGTCCAGGGGAGAATTCACCCCTCCACTTT. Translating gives CASSRPGENSPLHF.

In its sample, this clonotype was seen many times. The CDR3 region is CASSPNRRFYEQYF. The DNA of the CDR3 is TGTGCCAGCTCACCGAACAGGCGTTTCTACGAGCAGTACTTC. The gene calls are TRBV18 and TRBJ2-7, with TRBD1 as a possible D gene (5 bases). Germline CDR1 reads KGHSH; CDR2 reads LQKENI. The CDR3 has 14 residues. Trimming removed 3 bases from V and 3 bases from J, with 12 bases in between.

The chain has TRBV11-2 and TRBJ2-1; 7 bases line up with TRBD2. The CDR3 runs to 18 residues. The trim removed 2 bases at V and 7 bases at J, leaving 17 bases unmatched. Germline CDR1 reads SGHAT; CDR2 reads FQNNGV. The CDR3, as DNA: TGTGCCAGCAGCTTAATTAAAGTGGGAGGGCCCCTTTCGAATGAGCAGTTCTTC. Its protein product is CASSLIKVGGPLSNEQFF. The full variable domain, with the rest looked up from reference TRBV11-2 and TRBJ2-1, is EAGVAQSPRYKIIEKRQSVAFWCNPISGHATLYWYQQILGQGPKLLIQFQNNGVVDDSQLPKDRFSAERLKGVDSTLKIQPAKLEDSAVYLCASSLIKVGGPLSNEQFFGPGTRLTVL.

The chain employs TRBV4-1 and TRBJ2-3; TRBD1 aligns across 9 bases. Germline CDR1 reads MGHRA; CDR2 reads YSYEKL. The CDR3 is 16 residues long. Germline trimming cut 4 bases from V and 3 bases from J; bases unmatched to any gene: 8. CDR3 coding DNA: TGCGCCAGCAGCCTGAGACAGGGGGAGGCGACAGATACGCAGTATTTT. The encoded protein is CASSLRQGEATDTQYF.